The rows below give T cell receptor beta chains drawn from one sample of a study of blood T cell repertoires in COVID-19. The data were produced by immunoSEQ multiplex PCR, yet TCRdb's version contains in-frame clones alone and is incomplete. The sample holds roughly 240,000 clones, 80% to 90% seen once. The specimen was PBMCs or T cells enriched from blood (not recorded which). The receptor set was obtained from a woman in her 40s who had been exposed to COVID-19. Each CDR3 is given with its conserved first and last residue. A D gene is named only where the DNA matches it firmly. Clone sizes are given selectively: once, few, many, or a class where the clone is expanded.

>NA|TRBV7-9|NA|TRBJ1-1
CASSFSGTEAFF
TGTGCCAGCAGCTTTTCGGGGACTGAAGCTTTCTTT
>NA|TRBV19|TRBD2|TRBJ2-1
CASSMTGGVRGQFF
TGTGCCAGTAGTATGACGGGGGGAGTTCGTGGGCAGTTCTTC
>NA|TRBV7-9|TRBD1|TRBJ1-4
CASSLGQGGEKLFF
TGTGCCAGCAGCCTCGGACAGGGAGGTGAAAAACTGTTTTTT
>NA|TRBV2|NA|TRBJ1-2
CASRDPGGPNYGYTF
TGTGCCAGCAGGGACCCGGGGGGACCTAACTATGGCTACACCTTC
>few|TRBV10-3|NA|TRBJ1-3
CAISEGQPGNTIYF
TGTGCCATCAGTGAGGGGCAGCCTGGAAACACCATATATTTT
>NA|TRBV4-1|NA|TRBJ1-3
CASSLSGGNTIYF
TGCGCCAGCAGCCTTTCTGGCGGAAACACCATATATTTT
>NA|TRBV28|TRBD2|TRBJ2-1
CASSLDGREQFF
TGTGCCAGCAGTTTGGACGGGAGGGAGCAGTTCTTC
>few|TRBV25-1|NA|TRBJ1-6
CASSAGQQVSPLHF
TGTGCCAGCAGTGCCGGACAGCAAGTTTCACCCCTCCACTTT
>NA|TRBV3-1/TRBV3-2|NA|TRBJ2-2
CASSIHSGGAYTGELFF
TGTGCCAGCAGCATTCATTCGGGGGGCGCCTACACCGGGGAGCTGTTTTTT
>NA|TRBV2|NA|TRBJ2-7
CATGRTPYEQYF
TGTGCCACGGGCAGGACTCCCTACGAGCAGTACTTC
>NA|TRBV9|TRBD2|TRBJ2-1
CASSVEGGGAGEQFF
TGTGCCAGCAGCGTAGAGGGCGGGGGGGCCGGTGAGCAGTTCTTC
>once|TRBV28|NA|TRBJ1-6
CASTWRAGNNSPLHF
TGTGCCAGCACGTGGAGGGCAGGGAATAATTCACCCCTCCACTTT
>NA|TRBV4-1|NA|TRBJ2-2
CASSQEWSPRVFF
TGCGCCAGCAGCCAAGAATGGTCCCCCAGGGTGTTTTTT
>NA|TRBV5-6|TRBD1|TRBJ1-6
CASSPGQGNSPLHF
TGTGCCAGCAGCCCGGGACAGGGAAATTCACCCCTCCACTTT
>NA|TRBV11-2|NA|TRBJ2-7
CASTSPGGVYEQYF
TGTGCCAGCACCTCCCCAGGAGGGGTCTACGAGCAGTACTTC
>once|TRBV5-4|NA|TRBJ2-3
CASSLADTQYF
TGTGCCAGCAGCTTGGCGGATACGCAGTATTTT
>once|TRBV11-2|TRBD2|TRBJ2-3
CALSRVAGYTDTQYF
TGTGCTCTGTCTAGGGTAGCGGGGTACACAGATACGCAGTATTTT
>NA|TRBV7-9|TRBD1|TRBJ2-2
CASSQRPGGTGELFF
TGTGCCAGCAGCCAACGTCCAGGGGGCACCGGGGAGCTGTTTTTT
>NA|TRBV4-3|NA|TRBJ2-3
CASSQGASTDTQYF
TGCGCCAGCAGCCAGGGGGCTAGCACAGATACGCAGTATTTT
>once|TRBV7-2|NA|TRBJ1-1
CASSLGAPLGPEAFF
TGTGCCAGCAGCTTAGGGGCACCCCTGGGTCCTGAAGCTTTCTTT
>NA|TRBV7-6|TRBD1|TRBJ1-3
CASSLDRGSGNTIYF
TGTGCCAGCAGCTTAGACAGGGGGTCTGGAAACACCATATATTTT
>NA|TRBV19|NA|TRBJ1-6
CASSIPSSPLHF
TGTGCCAGTAGTATACCGAGCTCACCCCTCCACTTT
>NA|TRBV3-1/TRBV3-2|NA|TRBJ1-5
CASSNLAGPGNQPQHF
TGTGCCAGCAGCAACCTGGCAGGGCCGGGCAATCAGCCCCAGCATTTT
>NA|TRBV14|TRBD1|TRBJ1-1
CASSQGIRTGHTEAFF
TGTGCCAGCAGCCAAGGTATAAGGACAGGTCACACTGAAGCTTTCTTT
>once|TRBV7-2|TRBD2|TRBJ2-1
CASRSLRGANEQFF
TGTGCCAGCAGGTCCCTGCGGGGGGCCAATGAGCAGTTCTTC
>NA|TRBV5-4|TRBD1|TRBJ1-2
CASSLGSGGTQGYGYTF
TGTGCCAGCAGCTTGGGATCCGGCGGGACACAGGGGTATGGCTACACCTTC
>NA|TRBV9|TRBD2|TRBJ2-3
CASSELAGVDTQYF
TGTGCCAGCAGCGAGCTAGCGGGGGTGGATACGCAGTATTTT
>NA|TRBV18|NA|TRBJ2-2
CASSPPGDNTGELFF
TGTGCCAGCTCACCACCAGGGGATAACACCGGGGAGCTGTTTTTT
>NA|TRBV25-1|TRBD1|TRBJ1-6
CASSEPRTGNYNSPLHF
TGTGCCAGCAGTGAACCCCGGACAGGGAACTATAATTCACCCCTCCACTTT
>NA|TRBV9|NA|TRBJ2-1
CASSVGGPPPYNEQFF
TGTGCCAGCAGCGTAGGAGGCCCTCCCCCCTACAATGAGCAGTTCTTC
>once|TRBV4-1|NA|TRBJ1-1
CASSQWEGLGMNTEAFF
TGCGCCAGCAGCCAGTGGGAGGGACTGGGGATGAACACTGAAGCTTTCTTT
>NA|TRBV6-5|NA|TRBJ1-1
CASSYLAGNTEAFF
TGTGCCAGCAGTTATTTGGCGGGGAACACTGAAGCTTTCTTT
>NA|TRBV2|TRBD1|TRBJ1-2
CASAPQGARYGYTF
TGTGCCAGCGCCCCACAGGGGGCTAGGTATGGCTACACCTTC
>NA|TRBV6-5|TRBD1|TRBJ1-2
CASSSRQGSDYGYTF
TGTGCCAGCAGTTCCCGACAGGGGAGTGACTATGGCTACACCTTC
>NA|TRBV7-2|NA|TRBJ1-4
CASSPRDSLGAEKLFF
TGTGCCAGCAGCCCTCGGGACTCCCTGGGCGCTGAAAAACTGTTTTTT
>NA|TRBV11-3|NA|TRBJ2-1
CASSLETGPSSYNEQFF
TGTGCCAGCAGCTTAGAGACAGGCCCTAGCTCCTACAATGAGCAGTTCTTC
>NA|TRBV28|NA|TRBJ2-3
CAESGGSDTQYF
TGTGCCGAGAGTGGGGGGTCAGATACGCAGTATTTT
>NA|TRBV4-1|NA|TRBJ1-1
CASSQELMYTEAFF
TGCGCCAGCAGCCAAGAACTCATGTACACTGAAGCTTTCTTT
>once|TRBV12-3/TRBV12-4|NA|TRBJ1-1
CATKRNTEAFF
TGTGCCACGAAGCGGAACACTGAAGCTTTCTTT
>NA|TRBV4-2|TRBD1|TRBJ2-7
CASSQDWDSSYEQYF
TGTGCCAGCAGCCAAGATTGGGACAGTTCCTACGAGCAGTACTTC
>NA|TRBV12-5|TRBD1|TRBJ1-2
CASGLGNRGLGYTF
TGTGCTAGTGGTTTGGGAAACAGGGGGTTGGGCTACACCTTC
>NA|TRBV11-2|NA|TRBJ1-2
CASSRPRNYGYTF
TGTGCCAGCAGCCGCCCCCGGAACTATGGCTACACCTTC
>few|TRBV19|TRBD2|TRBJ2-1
CASSLTSGGLAQFF
TGTGCCAGTAGCCTGACTAGCGGGGGCCTTGCGCAGTTCTTC
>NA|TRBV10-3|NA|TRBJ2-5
CAIRPAEQGAGETQYF
TGTGCCATCAGGCCCGCCGAACAGGGAGCCGGAGAGACCCAGTACTTC
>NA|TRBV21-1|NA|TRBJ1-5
CASSPRGLCNQPQHF
TGTGCCAGCAGCCCCAGGGGGTTGTGCAATCAGCCCCAGCATTTT
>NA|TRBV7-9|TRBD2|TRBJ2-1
CASSLEGTRANEQFF
TGTGCCAGCAGCTTAGAGGGGACTAGAGCCAATGAGCAGTTCTTC
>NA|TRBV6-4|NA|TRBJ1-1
CASSAGEGLGTEAFF
TGTGCCAGCAGTGCCGGGGAGGGACTCGGCACTGAAGCTTTCTTT
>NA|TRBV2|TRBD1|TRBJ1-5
CASSRDRGPYSNQPQHF
TGTGCCAGCAGCCGGGACAGGGGGCCCTATAGCAATCAGCCCCAGCATTTT
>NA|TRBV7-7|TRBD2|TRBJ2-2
CASSLGAGGDTGELFF
TGTGCTAGCAGCTTAGGAGCGGGGGGAGACACCGGGGAGCTGTTTTTT
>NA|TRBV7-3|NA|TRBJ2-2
CASSWSGTNTGELFF
TGTGCCAGCAGCTGGTCAGGGACGAACACCGGGGAGCTGTTTTTT
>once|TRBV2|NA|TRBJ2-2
CASNPRGVGTGELFF
TGTGCCAGCAACCCCAGGGGCGTGGGTACCGGGGAGCTGTTTTTT
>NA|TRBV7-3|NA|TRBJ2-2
CASSSTGSTGELFF
TGTGCCAGCAGCTCAACAGGGAGCACCGGGGAGCTGTTTTTT
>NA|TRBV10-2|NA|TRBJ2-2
CASSRTSNTGELFF
TGCGCCAGCTCCCGGACTTCGAACACCGGGGAGCTGTTTTTT
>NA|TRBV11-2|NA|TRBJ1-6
CASSLEQIVSPLHF
TGTGCCAGCAGCTTAGAGCAGATCGTTTCACCCCTCCACTTT
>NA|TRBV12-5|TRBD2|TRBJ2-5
CASRSSEGGETQYF
TGTGCTAGTAGATCCTCCGAGGGAGGGGAGACCCAGTACTTC
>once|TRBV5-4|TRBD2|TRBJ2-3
CASSLGTSGKITDTQYF
TGTGCCAGCAGCTTGGGGACTAGCGGCAAAATCACAGATACGCAGTATTTT
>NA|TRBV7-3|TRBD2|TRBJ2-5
CASSLSGASGGQETQYF
TGTGCCAGCAGCTTAAGCGGGGCTAGCGGGGGACAAGAGACCCAGTACTTC
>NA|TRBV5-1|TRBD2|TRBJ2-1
CASSSGLAGGWNEQFF
TGCGCCAGCAGCTCGGGACTAGCGGGGGGTTGGAATGAGCAGTTCTTC
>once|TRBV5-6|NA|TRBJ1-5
CASSLGGTGNQPQHF
TGTGCCAGCAGCTTGGGGGGTACAGGGAATCAGCCCCAGCATTTT
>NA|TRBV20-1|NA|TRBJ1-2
CSASPNYGYTF
TGCAGTGCTAGTCCGAACTATGGCTACACCTTC